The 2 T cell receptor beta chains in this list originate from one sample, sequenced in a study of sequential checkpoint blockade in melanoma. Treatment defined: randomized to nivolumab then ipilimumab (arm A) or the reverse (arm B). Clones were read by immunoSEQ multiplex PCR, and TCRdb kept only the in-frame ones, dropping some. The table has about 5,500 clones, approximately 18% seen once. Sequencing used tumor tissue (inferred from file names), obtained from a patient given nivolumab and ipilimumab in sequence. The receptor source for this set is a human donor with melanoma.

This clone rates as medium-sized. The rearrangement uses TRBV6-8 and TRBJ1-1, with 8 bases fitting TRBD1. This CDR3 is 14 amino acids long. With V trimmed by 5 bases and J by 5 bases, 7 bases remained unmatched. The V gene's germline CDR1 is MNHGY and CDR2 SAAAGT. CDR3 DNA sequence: TGTGCCAGCAGTGGACAGGGCTCGAGTACTGAAGCTTTCTTT. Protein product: CASSGQGSSTEAFF.

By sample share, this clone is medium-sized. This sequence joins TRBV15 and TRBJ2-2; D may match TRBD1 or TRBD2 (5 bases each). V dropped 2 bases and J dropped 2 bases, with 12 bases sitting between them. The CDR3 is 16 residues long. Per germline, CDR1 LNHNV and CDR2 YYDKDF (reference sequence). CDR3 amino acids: CATSRLGTVNTGELFF. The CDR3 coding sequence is TGTGCCACCAGCAGATTGGGGACGGTTAACACCGGGGAGCTGTTTTTT.